This TCR beta chain appears in the sequencing data of a study of cytomegalovirus exposure and HLA in healthy donors. Germline CDR1 MDHEN, CDR2 SYDVKM. V shed 3 bases and J 3 bases; nucleotides not matched to a gene: 4. The CDR3 totals 14 residues. PCR amplification relied on 60 Vbeta primers (plus 13 Jbeta primers). Assay used: immunoSEQ multiplex PCR; TCRdb lists only in-frame clones, some missing. The data hold 65,000 to 95,000 clones, with 78% observed a single time. The sequencing input was PBMCs. V and J are TRBV28 and TRBJ2-7, with 8 positions matching TRBD1. The sequence came from a male donor in good health and CMV-seropositive. For the CDR3, the DNA is TGTGCCAGCAGTTTTCCGGACAGGGTCTACGAGCAGTACTTC. Its translation is CASSFPDRVYEQYF.